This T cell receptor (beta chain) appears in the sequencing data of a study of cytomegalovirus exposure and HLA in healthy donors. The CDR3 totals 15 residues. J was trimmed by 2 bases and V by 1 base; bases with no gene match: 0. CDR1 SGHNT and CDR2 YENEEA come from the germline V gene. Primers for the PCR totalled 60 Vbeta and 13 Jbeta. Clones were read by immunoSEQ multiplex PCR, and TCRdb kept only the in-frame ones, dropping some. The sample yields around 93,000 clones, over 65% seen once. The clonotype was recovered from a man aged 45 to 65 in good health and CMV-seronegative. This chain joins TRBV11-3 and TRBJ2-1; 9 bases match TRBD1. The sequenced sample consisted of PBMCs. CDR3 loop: CASSLGTGAYNEQFF. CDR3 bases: TGTGCCAGCAGCTTAGGGACAGGGGCCTACAATGAGCAGTTCTTC.